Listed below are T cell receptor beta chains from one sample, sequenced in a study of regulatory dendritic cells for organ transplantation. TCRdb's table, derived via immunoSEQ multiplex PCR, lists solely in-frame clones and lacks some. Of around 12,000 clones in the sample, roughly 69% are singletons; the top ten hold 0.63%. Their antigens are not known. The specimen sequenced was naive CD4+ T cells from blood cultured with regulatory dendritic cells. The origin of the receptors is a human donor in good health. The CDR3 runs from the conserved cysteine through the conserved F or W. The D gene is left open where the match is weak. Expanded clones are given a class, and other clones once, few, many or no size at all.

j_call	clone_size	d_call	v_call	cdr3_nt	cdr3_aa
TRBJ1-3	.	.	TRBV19	TGTGCCAGTAGTCCCGCACTTTCCAACTACGGCTACACCATATATTTT	CASSPALSNYGYTIYF
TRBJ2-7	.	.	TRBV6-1	TGTGCCAGCAGTACGTTCCGGGACACATCCTACGAGCAGTACTTC	CASSTFRDTSYEQYF
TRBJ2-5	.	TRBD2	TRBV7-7	TGTGCCAGCAGCCTCGGGACTAGCGGGGCCTCCTGGGAGACCCAGTACTTC	CASSLGTSGASWETQYF
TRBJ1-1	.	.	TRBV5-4	TGTGCCAGCAGCACCGGACAGCAGAACACTGAAGCTTTCTTT	CASSTGQQNTEAFF
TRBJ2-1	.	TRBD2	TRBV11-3	TGTGCCAGCAGCTTAGATAGGAGCGGGGGAAAGCAGTTCTTC	CASSLDRSGGKQFF
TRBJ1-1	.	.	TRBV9	TGTGCCAGCAGATACGGAGAGCCTCGGGGCACTGAAGCTTTCTTT	CASRYGEPRGTEAFF
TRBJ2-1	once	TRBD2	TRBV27	TGTGCCAGCAGTCAGCGGGGGGCAGGGAATGAGCAGTTCTTC	CASSQRGAGNEQFF
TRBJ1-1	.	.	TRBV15	TGTGCCACCCAGGGAGGGCGATATAACACTGAAGCTTTCTTT	CATQGGRYNTEAFF
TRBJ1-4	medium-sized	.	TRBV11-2	TGTGCCAGCAGCCGGGGGGCTGCAACTAATGAAAAACTGTTTTTT	CASSRGAATNEKLFF
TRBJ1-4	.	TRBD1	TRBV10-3	TGTGCCATCAGTGAGTCCGGGACAGGGCAAGAAAAACTGTTTTTT	CAISESGTGQEKLFF
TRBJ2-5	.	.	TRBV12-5	TGTGCTAGTGTTCCCCAGTTGTGGGAGACCCAGTACTTC	CASVPQLWETQYF
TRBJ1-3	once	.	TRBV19	TGTGCCAGTAGTACAGGCTCGAGCTCTGGAAACACCATATATTTT	CASSTGSSSGNTIYF
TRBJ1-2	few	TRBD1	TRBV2	TGTGCCAGCGGGACAGGGAGTACTAACTATGGCTACACCTTC	CASGTGSTNYGYTF
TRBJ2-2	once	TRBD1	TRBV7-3	TGTGCCAGCAGCCCCACCCGGACAGGGGGCGGTACCGGGGAGCTGTTTTTT	CASSPTRTGGGTGELFF
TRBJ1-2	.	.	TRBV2	TGTGCCAGCGGAGGAGGGTTTGGCAACACCTTC	CASGGGFGNTF
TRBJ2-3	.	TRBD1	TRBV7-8	TGTGCCAGCAGCTCCGGACAGGGGAGCGATACGCAGTATTTT	CASSSGQGSDTQYF
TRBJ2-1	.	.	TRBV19	TGTGCCAGTAGGGTGGGGTGGCAGGGATACAATGAGCAGTTCTTC	CASRVGWQGYNEQFF
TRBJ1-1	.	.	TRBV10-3	TGTGCCATCAGTTTCGGGGGTTCGAACACTGAAGCTTTCTTT	CAISFGGSNTEAFF
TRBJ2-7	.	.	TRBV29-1	TGCAGCGTGGTGTGGTTACAGGGCTTGAAGCAGCAGTACTTC	CSVVWLQGLKQQYF
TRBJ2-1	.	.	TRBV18	TGTGCCAGCTCCCGAGACAGAAATGAGCAGTTCTTC	CASSRDRNEQFF
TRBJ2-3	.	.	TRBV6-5	TGTGCCAGCAAACTCACAGGCACAGATACGCAGTATTTT	CASKLTGTDTQYF
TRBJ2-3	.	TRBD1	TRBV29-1	TGCAGCGTTGACGTCAGGGGGCAGTTAGATACGCAGTATTTT	CSVDVRGQLDTQYF
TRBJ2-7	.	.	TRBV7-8	TGTGCCAGCAGCTCAAGCTCAGGTTCCTACGAGCAGTACTTC	CASSSSSGSYEQYF
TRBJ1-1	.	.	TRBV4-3	TGCGCCAGCAGCCCCCAAGCGGGGGGGGGCACTGAAGCTTTCTTT	CASSPQAGGGTEAFF
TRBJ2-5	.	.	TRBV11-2	TGTGCCAGCAGCCGAGGGGAGACCCAGTACTTC	CASSRGETQYF
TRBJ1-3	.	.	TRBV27	TGTGCCAGCAGTCCCCTCGGGGAGGGTGGAAACACCATATATTTT	CASSPLGEGGNTIYF
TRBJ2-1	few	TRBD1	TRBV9	TGTGCCAGCAGCGTAGGACAGGGGGCTTATGAGCAGTTCTTC	CASSVGQGAYEQFF
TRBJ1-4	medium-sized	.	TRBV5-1	TGCGCCAGCAGCTTGGAAGGGGCGCCTCGGAAACTGTTTTTT	CASSLEGAPRKLFF
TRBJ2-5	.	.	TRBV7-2	TGTGCCAGCAGCTTAGCGGCAGTCCAAGAGACCCAGTACTTC	CASSLAAVQETQYF
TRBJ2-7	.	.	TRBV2	TGTGCCAGCAGTGAGCAGGGTGCCTACGAGCAGTACTTC	CASSEQGAYEQYF
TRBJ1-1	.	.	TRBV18	TGTGCCAGCTCACCACAAGGAGGGAACACTGAAGCTTTCTTT	CASSPQGGNTEAFF
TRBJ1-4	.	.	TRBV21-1	TGTGCCAGCAGGTACATGTTCCCAACTAATGAAAAACTGTTTTTT	CASRYMFPTNEKLFF
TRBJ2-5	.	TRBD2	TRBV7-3	TGTGCCAGCAGCTTACTGCCCTTTCGGCTGGCGGGGGGAGGGGAGACCCAGTACTTC	CASSLLPFRLAGGGETQYF
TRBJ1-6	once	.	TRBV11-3	TGTGCCAGCAGCCAACCTCAAGGGAGGGTGAGACTCCACTTT	CASSQPQGRVRLHF
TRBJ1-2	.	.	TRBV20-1	TGCAGTGCCACGGGGAAGTTGGGCTACACCTTC	CSATGKLGYTF
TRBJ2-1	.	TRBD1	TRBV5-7	TGTGCCAGCAGCTTCTTGGGACAGGGGGACAACAATGAGCAGTTCTTC	CASSFLGQGDNNEQFF
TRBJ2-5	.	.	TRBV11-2	TGTGCCAGCAGCTTAGCGGGGTTACAAGAGACCCAGTACTTC	CASSLAGLQETQYF
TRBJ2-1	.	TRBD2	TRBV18	TGTGCCAGCTCACCATTAGCGGGGGGGCTAGGCAATGAGCAGTTCTTC	CASSPLAGGLGNEQFF
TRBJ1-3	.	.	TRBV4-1	TGCGCCAGCAGCCAGCAATCGGTATTCTCTGGAAACACCATATATTTT	CASSQQSVFSGNTIYF
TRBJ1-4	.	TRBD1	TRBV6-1	TGTGCCAGCAGCCGGGACAGGGTGGATGAAAAACTGTTTTTT	CASSRDRVDEKLFF
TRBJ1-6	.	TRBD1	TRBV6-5	TGTGCCAGCAGAGGGACAGGTCATTCACCCCTCCACTTT	CASRGTGHSPLHF
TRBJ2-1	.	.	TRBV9	TGTGCCAGCAGCGTAGGGGCTGAAGCGGATGAGCAGTTCTTC	CASSVGAEADEQFF